This T cell receptor (beta chain) originates from a study of blood T cell repertoires in COVID-19. CDR1 and CDR2 from the germline V gene are SGHRS and YFSETQ. The V and J ends lost 1 base and 6 bases, in that order; junction bases with no gene match: 6. The CDR3 is 15 residues long. Measured with immunoSEQ multiplex PCR; TCRdb has only the in-frame clones, and not every one. The table shows hundreds of thousands of clones, with roughly 85% occurring only once. This TCR was sampled from a man aged 35 to 55 with acute or convalescent COVID-19. Sequencing input: peripheral blood. The rearrangement links TRBV5-1 to TRBJ2-1; TRBD2 matches 8 bases. The CDR3 region is CASSLSGTRPNEQFF. The CDR3 DNA reads as TGCGCCAGCAGCTTGTCTGGGACTAGACCCAATGAGCAGTTCTTC.